These T cell receptor beta chains were read from a single sample in a study of blood T cell repertoires in COVID-19. TCRdb keeps only in-frame clones here, not all; method: immunoSEQ multiplex PCR. Among just under 150,000 clones listed, approximately 86% were seen once. Sequencing was carried out using peripheral blood. These TCRs come from a woman aged 45-65 years with acute or convalescent COVID-19. CDR3s include the opening cysteine and the closing phenylalanine or tryptophan. The order of the fields is D gene, V gene, J gene, clone size, CDR3 DNA, CDR3 protein. The D gene is left open where the match is weak. The size of a clone is reported for some rows only, either as once, few or many, or as a class for expanded clones.

d_call: TRBD1; v_call: TRBV5-1; j_call: TRBJ1-1; clone_size: .; cdr3_nt: TGCGCCAGCAGCTTGGTTGGACAGGGGGCGCGGGCTTTCTTT; cdr3_aa: CASSLVGQGARAFF
d_call: TRBD2; v_call: TRBV7-2; j_call: TRBJ2-3; clone_size: few; cdr3_nt: TGTGCCAGCACCCCCGGGACTAGCGTGACAGATACGCAGTATTTT; cdr3_aa: CASTPGTSVTDTQYF
d_call: .; v_call: TRBV19; j_call: TRBJ2-1; clone_size: .; cdr3_nt: TGTGCCAGTAGTATAGAATTGGGCCAGGGTGAGCAGTTCTTC; cdr3_aa: CASSIELGQGEQFF
d_call: .; v_call: TRBV23-1; j_call: TRBJ2-3; clone_size: .; cdr3_nt: TGCGCCAGCCCCCGGGGGACAGTCACAGATACGCAGTATTTT; cdr3_aa: CASPRGTVTDTQYF
d_call: .; v_call: TRBV28; j_call: TRBJ1-6; clone_size: few; cdr3_nt: TGTGCCAGCAGTTATACTGCGGTGGATAATTCACCCCTCCACTTT; cdr3_aa: CASSYTAVDNSPLHF
d_call: TRBD2; v_call: TRBV7-7; j_call: TRBJ2-2; clone_size: once; cdr3_nt: TGTGCCAGCAGCTTTTTTAGCGGGAGGGCCCCGAACACCGGGGAGCTGTTTTTT; cdr3_aa: CASSFFSGRAPNTGELFF
d_call: .; v_call: TRBV2; j_call: TRBJ2-3; clone_size: .; cdr3_nt: TGTGCCAGCAGTGCCGAGCGAGATACGCAGTATTTT; cdr3_aa: CASSAERDTQYF
d_call: .; v_call: TRBV7-3; j_call: TRBJ2-1; clone_size: once; cdr3_nt: TGTGCCAGCAGCGACCCGGGCTACAATGAGCAGTTCTTC; cdr3_aa: CASSDPGYNEQFF
d_call: TRBD1; v_call: TRBV24-1; j_call: TRBJ1-1; clone_size: once; cdr3_nt: TGTGCCACCAGTGGGACAGGGCAAAGGACTGAAGCTTTCTTT; cdr3_aa: CATSGTGQRTEAFF
d_call: .; v_call: TRBV6-5; j_call: TRBJ1-5; clone_size: .; cdr3_nt: TGTGCCAGCAGCACACTACAGGGTGCCAATCAGCCCCAGCATTTT; cdr3_aa: CASSTLQGANQPQHF
d_call: TRBD1; v_call: TRBV9; j_call: TRBJ1-1; clone_size: .; cdr3_nt: TGTGCCAGCAGCGTGCTGACAGGGCTGAACACTGAAGCTTTCTTT; cdr3_aa: CASSVLTGLNTEAFF
d_call: TRBD2; v_call: TRBV3-1/TRBV3-2; j_call: TRBJ2-7; clone_size: .; cdr3_nt: TGTGCCAGCAGCCGCAGAATAGGGACTAGCGGGGGGGTTAGCTCCTACGAGCAGTACTTC; cdr3_aa: CASSRRIGTSGGVSSYEQYF
d_call: TRBD1; v_call: TRBV15; j_call: TRBJ2-7; clone_size: .; cdr3_nt: TGTGCCACCAGCAGAGATCGGACAGGGTGGAACGAGCAGTACTTC; cdr3_aa: CATSRDRTGWNEQYF